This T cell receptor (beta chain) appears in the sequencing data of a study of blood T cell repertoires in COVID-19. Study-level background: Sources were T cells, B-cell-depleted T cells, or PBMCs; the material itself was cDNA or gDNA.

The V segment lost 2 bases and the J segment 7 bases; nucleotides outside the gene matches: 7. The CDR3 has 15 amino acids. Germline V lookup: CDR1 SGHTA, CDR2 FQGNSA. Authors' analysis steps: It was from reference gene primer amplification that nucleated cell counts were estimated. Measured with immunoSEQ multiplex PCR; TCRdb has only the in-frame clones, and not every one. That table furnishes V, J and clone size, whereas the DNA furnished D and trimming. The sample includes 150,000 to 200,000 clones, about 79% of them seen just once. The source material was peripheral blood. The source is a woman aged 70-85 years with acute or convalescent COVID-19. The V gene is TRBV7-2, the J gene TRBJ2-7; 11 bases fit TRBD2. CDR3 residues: CASSLYLAGGREQYF. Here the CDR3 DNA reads TGTGCCAGCAGCTTATATTTAGCGGGAGGGCGAGAGCAGTACTTC.